These 24 T cell receptor beta chains were all obtained from the same sample, sequenced in a study of T cells in Graves' hyperthyroidism and ophthalmopathy. Amplified regions were TCR beta CDR3 sequences from RNA transcripts. HTBI primers were employed in a first-round RT-PCR of the TCR CDR3. TCRdb analysed the multiplex PCR reads with MiXCR anew, one entry per CDR3 protein. The table includes hundreds of thousands of distinct CDR3 sequences, 18% detected once. Sequencing was done on a sample of blood. The source is a woman in her forties or fifties with Graves' hyperthyroidism that later progressed to Graves' ophthalmopathy.

In regard to this clonotype: With a much larger clone just one base away, this may be a read error. This rearrangement joins TRBV6-1 to TRBJ1-1; 7 bases map to TRBD1. Germline loops: CDR1 MNHNS, CDR2 SASEGT. This CDR3 has 17 residues. The CDR3: CACRPPYAGTVNTEAFF. CDR3 DNA: TGTGCCTGCAGACCACCGTATGCCGGGACAGTGAACACTGAAGCTTTCTTT.

The genes are TRBV29-1 and TRBJ2-7; D perhaps matches TRBD1 (7 bases). Deletions cut 4 bases from V and 3 bases from J, with 16 bases between. This CDR3 is 14 amino acids long. Germline CDR1 is SQVTM and CDR2 is ANQGSEA. CDR3 DNA sequence: TGCAGCGTTGGCGGGACAGTGCTGGGCTACGAGCAGTACTTC. It translates to CSVGGTVLGYEQYF.

This chain uses TRBV5-1 with TRBJ2-7; D is undetermined. Per germline, CDR1 SGHRS and CDR2 YFSETQ. The CDR3 length is 13 residues. The V end was cut by 4 bases, the J end by 5 bases, with 13 bases between. This CDR3 reads CASSAGGRNEQYF. The CDR3 DNA sequence: TGCGCCAGCAGCGCCGGTGGAAGGAACGAGCAGTACTTC. Variable domain in full (rest from reference TRBV5-1 and TRBJ2-7): KAGVTQTPRYLIKTRGQQVTLSCSPISGHRSVSWYQQTPGQGLQFLFEYFSETQRNKGNFPGRFSGRQFSNSRSEMNVSTLELGDSALYLCASSAGGRNEQYFGPGTRLTVT.

The table lists this clonotype with many counts. V usage is TRBV7-3 and J usage is TRBJ2-7; possible D gene TRBD2, 5 bases. Trimming removed 0 bases from V and 3 bases from J, with 12 bases in between. The germline gives CDR1 SGHTA, CDR2 FQGTGA. There are 15 residues in the CDR3. The CDR3 is CASSLTGGLGYEQYF. The DNA of the CDR3 is TGTGCCAGCAGCTTAACTGGCGGGTTGGGCTACGAGCAGTACTTC. The complete variable domain, with remaining parts taken from reference TRBV7-3 and TRBJ2-7, reads GAGVSQTPSNKVTEKGKYVELRCDPISGHTALYWYRQSLGQGPEFLIYFQGTGAADDSGLPNDRFFAVRPEGSVSTLKIQRTERGDSAVYLCASSLTGGLGYEQYFGPGTRLTVT.

At least ten counts were recorded for this clonotype. J is TRBJ2-3 and V is TRBV6-1; no clear D gene. There are 15 residues in the CDR3. V lost 5 bases, J lost 0 bases, and 12 bases lay in between. Germline CDR1 is MNHNS and CDR2 is SASEGT. The CDR3 coding sequence is TGTGCCAGCAGTCCCTTGGCACAAAGCACAGATACGCAGTATTTT. Protein product: CASSPLAQSTDTQYF.

J is TRBJ1-2 and V is TRBV27, with TRBD1 as a possible D gene (6 bases). CDR3 size: 14 residues. Germline CDR1 and CDR2: MNHEY and SMNVEV (reference sequence). Trimming took off 4 bases at V and 7 bases at J, with 16 bases between the two ends. The CDR3 DNA reads TGTGCCAGCAGTTCTTCACAGGGATTAGGTGGCTACACCTTC. Its protein is CASSSSQGLGGYTF.

This clonotype was recorded only once. V usage is TRBV7-9 and J usage is TRBJ2-5, with 9 bases fitting TRBD1. The CDR3 runs to 15 residues. V lost 1 base to trimming and J lost 5 bases; unmatched junction nucleotides: 5. The germline gives CDR1 SEHNR, CDR2 FQNEAQ (reference sequence). The CDR3 is CASSLGTGVVETQYF. The DNA of the CDR3 is TGTGCCAGCAGCTTAGGGACAGGGGTGGTGGAGACCCAGTACTTC.

This clonotype has ten or more counts. The genes are TRBV2 and TRBJ1-5; 7 bases agree with TRBD1. The V gene end was trimmed by 2 bases and the J gene end by 0 bases; junction bases not matched to a gene: 7. Germline V CDR1 and CDR2: SNHLY, FYNNEI. CDR3 length: 17 residues. CDR3 sequence: CASSEMGTEYSNQPQHF. CDR3 nucleotide sequence: TGTGCCAGCAGTGAAATGGGGACAGAATATAGCAATCAGCCCCAGCATTTT.

This clonotype has only a few counts. V is TRBV6-1 and J is TRBJ2-7; maybe TRBD1 (5 bases). The germline CDR1 and CDR2 sequences are MNHNS and SASEGT. Trimming removed 2 bases at V and 2 bases at J, with 13 bases between. This CDR3 comprises 15 residues. The CDR3, as DNA: TGTGCCAGCAGTGAAAGGCCGGACACCGCCTACGAGCAGTACTTC. It is translated as CASSERPDTAYEQYF.

This clonotype was counted between two and nine times. This chain uses TRBV9 with TRBJ2-2; D is unclear. Germline CDR1 and CDR2: SGDLS and YYNGEE. There are 13 residues in the CDR3. V lost 2 bases and J lost 7, with 9 bases in between. The CDR3 region has the DNA TGTGCCAGCAGCGTGCGCCGGTTCGGGGAGCTGTTTTTT. This codes for CASSVRRFGELFF.

The J gene is TRBJ1-4, the V gene TRBV6-5; perhaps TRBD1 as D (6 bases). CDR1 MNHEY and CDR2 SVGAGI come from the germline V gene. The CDR3 is 14 amino acids. V lost 3 bases and J lost 13, with 18 bases in between. The CDR3 DNA sequence: TGTGCCAGCAGTTATCGGGGGACACCTAATAGACTGTTTTTT. Translated: CASSYRGTPNRLFF.

This clonotype turned up a few times. The genes are TRBV20-1 and TRBJ1-2; 11 bases match TRBD1. The ends lost 5 bases at V and 7 bases at J; junction bases unmatched: 6. Germline V lookup: CDR1 DFQATT, CDR2 SNEGSKA (reference sequence). The CDR3 length is 13 residues. For the CDR3, the DNA is TGCAGTGCTGGAGGACAGGGGGCCAGTGGCTACACCTTC. This codes for CSAGGQGASGYTF.

The table lists this clonotype with many counts. This rearrangement joins TRBV5-1 to TRBJ2-5; D is possibly TRBD2 (5 bases). CDR3 length: 13 amino acids. Trimming took 2 bases from V and 5 from J, leaving 10 bases between them. From germline, CDR1 is SGHRS and CDR2 YFSETQ. The CDR3 sequence: CASSLSGFETQYF. CDR3 DNA: TGCGCCAGCAGCTTATCGGGGTTCGAGACCCAGTACTTC.

In regard to this clonotype: Since a much larger clone is just one base distant, this may be a read error. The rearrangement links TRBV28 to TRBJ1-1; D is unresolved. From germline, CDR1 is MDHEN and CDR2 SYDVKM. This CDR3 region has 11 residues. V shed 8 bases and J shed 1 base, with 5 bases lying between them. The CDR3 DNA reads TGTGCCAGCTTCGGGAACACTGAAGCTTTCTTT. It yields the protein CASFGNTEAFF.

V and J are TRBV27 and TRBJ1-5; D is uncertain. Trimming left V 4 bases short and J 2 bases short, with 6 bases between. Germline CDR1 and CDR2: MNHEY and SMNVEV (reference sequence). The CDR3 runs 13 residues. CDR3 coding DNA: TGTGCCAGCAGTTATAAAGGCAATCAGCCCCAGCATTTT. This encodes CASSYKGNQPQHF.

CDR3 nucleotides: TGTGCCAGCAGTTTAATGGCCCCGGCAGGCTATAATGAAAAACTGTTTTTT. Its translation: CASSLMAPAGYNEKLFF. The gene calls are TRBV27 and TRBJ1-4, with unresolved D. Trimming cost V 2 bases and J 4 bases, with 17 bases left between them. CDR3 length: 17 amino acids. The germline CDR1 and CDR2 sequences are MNHEY and SMNVEV (reference sequence).

The table lists this clonotype with many counts. The chain has TRBV5-6 and TRBJ2-5; D possibly corresponds to TRBD2 (6 bases). Germline values: CDR1 SGHDT, CDR2 YYEEEE. V was trimmed by 1 base and J by 0 bases, leaving 13 bases between them. The CDR3 consists of 16 residues. CDR3 DNA: TGTGCCAGCAGCTTGCTTGGACGGGAGTACCAAGAGACCCAGTACTTC. It encodes CASSLLGREYQETQYF. Complete variable domain (other parts from reference TRBV5-6 and TRBJ2-5): DAGVTQSPTHLIKTRGQQVTLRCSPKSGHDTVSWYQQALGQGPQFIFQYYEEEERQRGNFPDRFSGHQFPNYSSELNVNALLLGDSALYLCASSLLGREYQETQYFGPGTRLLVL.

This clonotype was seen a few times. The chain links TRBV6-1 to TRBJ2-7; 7 positions agree with TRBD2. CDR1 is MNHNS, CDR2 SASEGT, per germline. This CDR3 region has 15 residues. The trim removed 5 bases at V and 6 bases at J, leaving 13 bases unmatched. This CDR3 is CASSTHGGSLSEQYF. Here the CDR3 DNA reads TGTGCCAGCAGTACCCACGGGGGGAGCCTCTCCGAGCAGTACTTC.

This chain links TRBV7-2 with TRBJ2-1; 7 bases map to TRBD1. Germline values: CDR1 SGHTA, CDR2 FQGNSA. V trimming: 4 bases; J trimming: 1 base; junction bases outside the gene matches: 4. The CDR3 totals 15 residues. The CDR3 is CASSYRGQSYNEQFF. The CDR3, as DNA: TGTGCCAGCAGCTATAGGGGACAGTCCTACAATGAGCAGTTCTTC.

The chain employs TRBV4-1 and TRBJ2-5, with a possible D match to TRBD2 (5 bases). Germline V gives CDR1 MGHRA, CDR2 YSYEKL. V shed 4 bases and J shed 1 base, with 10 bases lying between them. The CDR3 extends over 14 amino acids. In DNA form, the CDR3 reads TGCGCCAGCAGCCTACTCGGGATCCAAGAGACCCAGTACTTC. The encoded protein is CASSLLGIQETQYF.

Comments on this clonotype: Mismatch with germline at one junction end may stem from a read error. CDR3: CASSPSPVGEAFF. CDR3 nucleotide sequence: TGTGCTAGCAGCCCCAGTCCCGTCGGTGAAGCTTTCTTT. J is TRBJ1-1 and V is TRBV7-7; D gene unclear. The CDR3 sequence is 13 residues long. Germline CDR1 is SSHAT and CDR2 is FNYEAQ (reference sequence).

A note on this clonotype: A much larger clone differs by one base, so this may be a read error. This sequence joins TRBV10-3 and TRBJ1-5; tentative D call: TRBD1 (5 bases). The CDR3 extends over 14 amino acids. The V gene's germline CDR1 is ENHRY and CDR2 SYGVKD. The V and J ends lost 2 bases and 5 bases respectively, with 10 bases between them. The CDR3 DNA reads as TGTGCCATCAGTGAGGCGGGGGGAGATCAGCCCCAGCATTTT. Amino acid sequence: CAISEAGGDQPQHF.

This clonotype was counted a few times. V gene TRBV10-2 combines with J gene TRBJ1-1; D gene ambiguous. The CDR3 totals 11 residues. The V gene's germline CDR1 is WSHSY and CDR2 SAAADI. Trimming shortened V by 6 bases and J by 7 bases, and 9 bases separated the two germline ends. CDR3 residues: CASSFSLEAFF. CDR3 nucleotide sequence: TGCGCCAGCAGCTTCAGCCTTGAAGCTTTCTTT.

CDR3 bases: TGTGCCAGTAGTCCACCATCAAGACTAGCGGGCCACGCAGATACGCAGTATTTT. It encodes CASSPPSRLAGHADTQYF. J is TRBJ2-3 and V is TRBV19; 10 bases are shared with TRBD2. The CDR3 spans 18 residues. Per the germline V gene, CDR1 is LNHDA and CDR2 is SQIVND (reference sequence). After removal of 5 bases from V and 4 bases from J, the junction contained 15 bases not matched to a gene.